This passage covers 14 T cell receptor beta chains from one sample sequenced in a study of T-cell reconstitution after alpha-beta-depleted transplantation in children. The TCRbeta library was prepared with unique molecular identifiers. TCRdb used MiXCR to reprocess the PCR reads, holding one entry per CDR3 protein. The data contain 100,000 or so distinct CDR3 sequences, 12% of them singletons. Specimen: PBMCs from the stem cell graft donor, collected from the stem cell graft. The receptors here all came from a human donor who donated a stem cell graft to a child with inherited bone marrow failure.

This clonotype was picked up many times. This rearrangement joins TRBV3-1 to TRBJ1-4; D gene ambiguous. Per germline, CDR1 LGHDT and CDR2 YNNKEL (reference sequence). CDR3 length equals 17 residues. Trimming cost V 0 bases and J 0 bases, with 11 bases left between them. CDR3 in amino acids: CASSQETGISTNEKLFF. The DNA of the CDR3 is TGTGCCAGCAGCCAAGAGACCGGGATTTCAACTAATGAAAAACTGTTTTTT.

This clonotype has just a few counts. The V call is TRBV29-1, the J call TRBJ2-7; TRBD1 is a possible D gene (5 bases). V dropped 4 bases and J dropped 1 base, with 5 bases sitting between them. The CDR3 is made up of 11 amino acids. Germline lookup yields CDR1 SQVTM and CDR2 ANQGSEA. In nucleotides, the CDR3 is TGCAGCGTTGGACAGTCCTACGAGCAGTACTTC. Translated, it gives CSVGQSYEQYF.

This chain uses TRBV7-8 with TRBJ2-7; 11 nucleotides line up with TRBD2. J was trimmed by 3 bases and V by 4 bases; bases with no gene match: 5. The CDR3 has 15 amino acids. Looked up from germline, CDR1 is SGHVS and CDR2 is FQNEAQ. The CDR3: CASSSLAGEVYEQYF. The CDR3 nucleotides are TGTGCCAGCAGCTCACTAGCGGGAGAAGTCTACGAGCAGTACTTC. The variable domain in full, completed from reference TRBV7-8 and TRBJ2-7, reads GAGVSQSPRYKVAKRGQDVALRCDPISGHVSLFWYQQALGQGPEFLTYFQNEAQLDKSGLPSDRFFAERPEGSVSTLKIQRTQQEDSAVYLCASSSLAGEVYEQYFGPGTRLTVT.

This clonotype has a handful of counts. The chain recombines TRBV20-1 with TRBJ1-2; D is uncertain. This CDR3 has 13 amino acids. Germline lookup yields CDR1 DFQATT and CDR2 SNEGSKA (reference sequence). Between the trimmed V and J ends, which lost 2 bases and 0 bases, there was a span of 7 bases. CDR3 nucleotide sequence: TGCAGTGCTAGAAAGGGTACTAACTATGGCTACACCTTC. This codes for CSARKGTNYGYTF.

The chain employs TRBV6-1 and TRBJ1-2; D possibly corresponds to TRBD1 (5 bases). The V gene's germline CDR1 is MNHNS and CDR2 SASEGT. This CDR3 contains 13 residues. V dropped 5 bases and J dropped 3 bases, with 10 bases sitting between them. CDR3 sequence: CASSRGSDYGYTF. The CDR3 DNA reads TGTGCCAGCAGTAGGGGCAGCGACTATGGCTACACCTTC.

This clonotype was observed at least ten times. The genes are TRBV12-3 or TRBV12-4 and TRBJ2-7; 7 nucleotides agree with TRBD1. The CDR3 has 14 amino acids. The J segment lost 2 bases and the V segment lost 6 bases, leaving 7 bases of the junction unmatched. The CDR3 region has the DNA TGTGCCAGCAGCCTCAGGGGGTTTGCCTACGAGCAGTACTTC. Translating gives CASSLRGFAYEQYF.

This clonotype appeared many times. This chain joins TRBV6-1 and TRBJ1-6; D remains unclear. V lost 3 bases and J 8 bases, leaving 11 bases between the germline ends. The V gene's germline CDR1 is MNHNS and CDR2 SASEGT. The CDR3 spans 14 residues. CDR3 protein: CASSEDFSHSPLHF. The CDR3 bases are TGTGCCAGCAGTGAGGACTTTTCCCATTCACCCCTCCACTTT.

This clonotype was counted at least ten times. This chain connects TRBV7-2 to TRBJ2-5; 9 bases line up with TRBD2. Looked up from germline, CDR1 is SGHTA and CDR2 is FQGNSA. This CDR3 region has 14 residues. J gave up 4 bases and V 5 bases, and 5 bases lay outside the gene matches. The CDR3 loop reads CASSPGLASETQYF. The CDR3 region has the DNA TGTGCCAGCAGCCCCGGACTAGCGTCAGAGACCCAGTACTTC.

This clonotype was found many times. The rearrangement links TRBV3-1 to TRBJ2-6; 7 bases line up with TRBD1. V trimming: 4 bases; J trimming: 4 bases; junction bases outside the gene matches: 4. CDR3 size: 15 residues. Germline values: CDR1 LGHDT, CDR2 YNNKEL (reference sequence). In DNA form, the CDR3 reads TGTGCCAGCAGCCGACAGGGATCCGGGGCCAACGTCCTGACTTTC. Encoded protein: CASSRQGSGANVLTF. The full variable domain, rest sourced from reference TRBV3-1 and TRBJ2-6, is DTAVSQTPKYLVTQMGNDKSIKCEQNLGHDTMYWYKQDSKKFLKIMFSYNNKELIINETVPNRFSPKSPDKAHLNLHINSLELGDSAVYFCASSRQGSGANVLTFGAGSRLTVL.

The table lists this clonotype with many counts. The chain is built from TRBV4-1 and TRBJ2-7; 11 nucleotides line up with TRBD1. CDR1 is MGHRA and CDR2 is YSYEKL in the germline V gene. V shed 3 bases and J 6 bases; nucleotides not matched to a gene: 10. This CDR3 comprises 16 residues. The CDR3, as DNA: TGCGCCAGCAGCCAGCCCGGGACAGGGGGTAAGGGCGAGCAGTACTTC. Protein: CASSQPGTGGKGEQYF.

This clonotype has a count of ten or more. This chain links TRBV5-1 with TRBJ2-2; D is possibly TRBD1 or TRBD2 (5 bases each). This CDR3 has 15 amino acids. Trimming took off 4 bases at V and 4 bases at J, with 14 bases between the two ends. From germline, CDR1 is SGHRS and CDR2 YFSETQ. Written as DNA, the CDR3 is TGCGCCAGCAGCAGTCGGGGCCTGGGCACCGGGGAGCTGTTTTTT. Translating it yields CASSSRGLGTGELFF.

Many counts were recorded for this clonotype. The rearrangement links TRBV7-3 to TRBJ2-2; D may match TRBD1 or TRBD2 (5 bases each). Germline V lookup: CDR1 SGHTA, CDR2 FQGTGA. The CDR3 sequence is 15 residues long. Between the trimmed V and J ends, which lost 5 bases and 4 bases, there was a span of 14 bases. The CDR3 region is CASSQREGRTGELFF. For the CDR3, the DNA is TGTGCCAGCAGCCAAAGAGAGGGGCGCACCGGGGAGCTGTTTTTT.

This clonotype has just a few counts. One end of the junction does not line up with germline, which may come from a read error. The chain links TRBV11-1 to TRBJ2-3; TRBD2 agrees at 11 bases. The CDR3 runs 14 residues. Germline V CDR1 and CDR2: SGHAT, FQDESV (reference sequence). The CDR3 is CASSLAGGRDTQYF. DNA of the CDR3: TGTGCCAGCAGCCTAGCGGGGGGTCGAGATACGCAGTATTTT.

On this clonotype: Relative to the germline gene, one junction end is altered; a read error may explain this. The genes are TRBV29-1 and TRBJ2-5; 9 positions agree with TRBD1. CDR3 length: 12 amino acids. Per the germline V gene, CDR1 is SQVTM and CDR2 is ANQGSEA. This CDR3 reads CSGRQGEDTQYF. The CDR3 coding sequence is TGCAGCGGAAGACAGGGGGAAGATACCCAGTACTTC. Based on the CDR3 plus reference TRBV29-1 and TRBJ2-5, the full variable domain is SAVISQKPSRDICQRGTSLTIQCQVDSQVTMMFWYRQQPGQSLTLIATANQGSEATYESGFVIDKFPISRPNLTFSTLTVSNMSPEDSSIYLCSGRQGEDTQYFGPGTRLLVL.